This TCR beta chain was identified during a study of shared clonotypes between healthy human individuals. A note on this clone: The antigen remains unidentified.

General study results and limits: Exclusively blood specimens were collected; tissue repertoires likely differ.

The CDR3 loop spans 16 amino acids. Germline CDR1 and CDR2: MGHRA and YSYEKL. V was cut by 1 base and J by 1 base, with 12 bases left in between. Unsorted PBMC DNA underwent sequencing on ten immunoSEQ deep assay plates. Assay: immunoSEQ multiplex PCR; the TCRdb copy retains only in-frame clones and omits some. There are some 500,000 clones in the sample; roughly four fifths occur only once, and around 12% lies in the top ten. Material: PBMCs. The TCR sequence derives from a middle-aged woman in good health. Some clones in this sample may be carry-over from other donors' samples. The chain links TRBV4-1 to TRBJ2-3, with D perhaps assigned TRBD1 or TRBD2 (5 bases each). The CDR3 nucleotides are TGCGCCAGCAGCCAAGGTTTGGGGGAAGGCACAGATACGCAGTATTTT. This codes for CASSQGLGEGTDTQYF.